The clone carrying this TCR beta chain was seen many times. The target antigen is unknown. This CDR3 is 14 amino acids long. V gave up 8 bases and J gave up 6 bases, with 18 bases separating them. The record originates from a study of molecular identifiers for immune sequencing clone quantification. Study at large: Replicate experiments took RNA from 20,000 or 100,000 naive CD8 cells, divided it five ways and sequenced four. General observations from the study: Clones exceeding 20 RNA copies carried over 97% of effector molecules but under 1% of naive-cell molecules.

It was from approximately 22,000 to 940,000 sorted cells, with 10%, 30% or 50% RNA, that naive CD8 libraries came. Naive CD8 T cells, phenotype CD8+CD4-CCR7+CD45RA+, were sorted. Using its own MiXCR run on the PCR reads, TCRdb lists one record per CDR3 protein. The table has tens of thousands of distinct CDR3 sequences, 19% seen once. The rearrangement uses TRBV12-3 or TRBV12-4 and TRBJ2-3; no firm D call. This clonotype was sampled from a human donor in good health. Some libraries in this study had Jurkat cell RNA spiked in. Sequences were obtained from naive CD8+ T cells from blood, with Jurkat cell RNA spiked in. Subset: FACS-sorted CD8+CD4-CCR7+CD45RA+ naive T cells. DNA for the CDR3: TGTGCCAGCGCATTTTGGGGTCTTGAGGATACGCAGTATTTT. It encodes CASAFWGLEDTQYF.